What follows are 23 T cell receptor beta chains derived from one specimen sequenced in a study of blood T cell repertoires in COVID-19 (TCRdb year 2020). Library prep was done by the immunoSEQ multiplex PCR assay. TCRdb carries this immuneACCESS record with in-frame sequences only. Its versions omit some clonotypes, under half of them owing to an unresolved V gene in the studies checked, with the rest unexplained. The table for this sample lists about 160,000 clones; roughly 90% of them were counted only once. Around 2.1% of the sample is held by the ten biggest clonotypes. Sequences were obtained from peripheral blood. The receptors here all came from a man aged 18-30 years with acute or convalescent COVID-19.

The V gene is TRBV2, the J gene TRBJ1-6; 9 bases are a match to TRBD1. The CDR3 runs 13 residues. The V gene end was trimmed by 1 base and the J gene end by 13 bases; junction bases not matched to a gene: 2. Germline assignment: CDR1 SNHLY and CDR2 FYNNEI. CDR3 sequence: CASSEGTGVPLHF. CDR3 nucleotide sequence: TGTGCCAGCAGTGAAGGGACAGGGGTTCCCCTCCACTTT.

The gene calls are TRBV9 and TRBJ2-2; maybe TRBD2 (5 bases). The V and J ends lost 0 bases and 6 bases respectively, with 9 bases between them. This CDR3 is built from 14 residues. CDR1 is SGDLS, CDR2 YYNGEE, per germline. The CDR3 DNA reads TGTGCCAGCAGCGTAGATCCTAGCCCCGGGGAGCTGTTTTTT. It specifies CASSVDPSPGELFF.

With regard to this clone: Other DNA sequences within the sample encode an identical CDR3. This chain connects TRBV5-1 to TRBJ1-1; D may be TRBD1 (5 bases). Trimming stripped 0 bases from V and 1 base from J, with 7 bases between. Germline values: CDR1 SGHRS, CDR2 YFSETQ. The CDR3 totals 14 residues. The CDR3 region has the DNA TGCGCCAGCAGCTTGGCGCAGGGGAACACTGAAGCTTTCTTT. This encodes CASSLAQGNTEAFF.

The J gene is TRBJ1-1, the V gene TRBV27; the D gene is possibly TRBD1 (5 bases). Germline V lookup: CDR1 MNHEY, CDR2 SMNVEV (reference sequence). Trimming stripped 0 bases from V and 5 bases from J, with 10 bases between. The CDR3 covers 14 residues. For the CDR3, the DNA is TGTGCCAGCAGTTTATCACAGGTAGTTACTGAAGCTTTCTTT. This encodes CASSLSQVVTEAFF.

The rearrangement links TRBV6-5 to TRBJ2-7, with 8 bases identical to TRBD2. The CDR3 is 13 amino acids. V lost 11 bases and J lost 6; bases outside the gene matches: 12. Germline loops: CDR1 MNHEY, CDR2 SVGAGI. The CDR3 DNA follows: TGTGCCGGAGCGGGAGACGCCTTGGGCGAGCAGTACTTC. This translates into CAGAGDALGEQYF.

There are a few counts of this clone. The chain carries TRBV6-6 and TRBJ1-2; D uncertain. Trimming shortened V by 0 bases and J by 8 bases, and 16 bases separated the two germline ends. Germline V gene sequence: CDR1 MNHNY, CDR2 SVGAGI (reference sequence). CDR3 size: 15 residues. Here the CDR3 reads CASSYSRISGAGYTF. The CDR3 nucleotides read TGTGCCAGCAGTTACTCGAGGATTAGTGGAGCGGGCTACACCTTC.

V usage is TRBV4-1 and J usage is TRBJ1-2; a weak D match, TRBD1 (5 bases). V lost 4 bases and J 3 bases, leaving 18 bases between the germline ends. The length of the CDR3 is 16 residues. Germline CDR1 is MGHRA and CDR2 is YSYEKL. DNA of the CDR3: TGCGCCAGCAGCCCTGGCGGCAGGCCGGGGGACTATGGCTACACCTTC. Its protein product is CASSPGGRPGDYGYTF.

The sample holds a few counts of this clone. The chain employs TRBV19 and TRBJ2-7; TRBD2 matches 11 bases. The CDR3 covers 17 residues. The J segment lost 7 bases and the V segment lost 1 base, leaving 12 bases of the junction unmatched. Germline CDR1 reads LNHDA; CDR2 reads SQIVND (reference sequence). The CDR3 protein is CASSIALLAGGPQEQYF. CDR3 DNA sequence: TGTGCCAGTAGTATAGCCCTATTAGCGGGAGGGCCGCAAGAGCAGTACTTC.

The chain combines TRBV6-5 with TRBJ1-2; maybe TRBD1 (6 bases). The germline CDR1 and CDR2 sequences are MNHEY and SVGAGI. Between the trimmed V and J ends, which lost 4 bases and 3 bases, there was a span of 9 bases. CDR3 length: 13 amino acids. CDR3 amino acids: CASSSTGYYGYTF. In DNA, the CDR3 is TGTGCCAGCAGTTCCACAGGGTACTATGGCTACACCTTC.

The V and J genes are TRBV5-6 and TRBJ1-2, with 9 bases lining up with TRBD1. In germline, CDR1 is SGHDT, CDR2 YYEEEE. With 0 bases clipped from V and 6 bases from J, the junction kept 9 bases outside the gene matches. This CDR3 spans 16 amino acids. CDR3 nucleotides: TGTGCCAGCAGCTTGGGGCGGACAGGGGAGGAGAATGGCTACACCTTC. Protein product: CASSLGRTGEENGYTF.

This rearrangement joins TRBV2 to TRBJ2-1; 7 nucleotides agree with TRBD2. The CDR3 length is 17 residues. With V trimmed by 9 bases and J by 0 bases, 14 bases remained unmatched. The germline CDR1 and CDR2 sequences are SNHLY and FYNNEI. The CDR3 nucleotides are TGTGCCAGGGGGGAGGAACCGCTAGCGGACTCCTACAATGAGCAGTTCTTC. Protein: CARGEEPLADSYNEQFF.

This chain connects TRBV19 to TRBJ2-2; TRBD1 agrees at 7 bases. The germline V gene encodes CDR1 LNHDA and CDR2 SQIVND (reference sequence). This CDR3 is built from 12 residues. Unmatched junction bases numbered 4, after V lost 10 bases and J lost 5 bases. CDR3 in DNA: TGTGCCACCAGACAGGGAACCGGGGAGCTGTTTTTT. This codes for CATRQGTGELFF.

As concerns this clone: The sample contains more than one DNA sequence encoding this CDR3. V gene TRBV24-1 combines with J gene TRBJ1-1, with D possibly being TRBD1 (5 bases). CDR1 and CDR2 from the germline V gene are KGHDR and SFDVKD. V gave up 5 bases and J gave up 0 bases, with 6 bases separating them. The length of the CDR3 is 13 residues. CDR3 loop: CATSAGMNTEAFF. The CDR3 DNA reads TGTGCCACCAGTGCAGGGATGAACACTGAAGCTTTCTTT.

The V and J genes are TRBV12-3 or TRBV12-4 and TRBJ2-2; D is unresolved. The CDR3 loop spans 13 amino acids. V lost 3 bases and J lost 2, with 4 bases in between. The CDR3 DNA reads TGTGCCAGCAGTTTTAGCAACACCGGGGAGCTGTTTTTT. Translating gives CASSFSNTGELFF.

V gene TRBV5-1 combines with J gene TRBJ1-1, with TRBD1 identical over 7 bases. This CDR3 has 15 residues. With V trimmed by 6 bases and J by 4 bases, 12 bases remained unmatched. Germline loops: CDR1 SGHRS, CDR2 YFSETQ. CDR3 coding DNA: TGCGCCAGCACCAACGTACAGGGGAGAGTCACTGAAGCTTTCTTT. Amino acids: CASTNVQGRVTEAFF.

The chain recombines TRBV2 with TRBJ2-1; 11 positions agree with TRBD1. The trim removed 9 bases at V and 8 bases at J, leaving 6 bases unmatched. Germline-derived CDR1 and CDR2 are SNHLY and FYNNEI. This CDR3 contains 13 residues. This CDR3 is CARRTGGGHEQFF. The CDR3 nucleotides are TGTGCCAGAAGGACAGGGGGCGGGCATGAGCAGTTCTTC.

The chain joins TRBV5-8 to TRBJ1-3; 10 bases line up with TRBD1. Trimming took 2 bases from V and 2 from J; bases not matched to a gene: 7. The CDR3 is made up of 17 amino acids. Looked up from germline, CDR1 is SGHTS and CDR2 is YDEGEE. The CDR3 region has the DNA TGTGCCAGCAGCTTAGAGACAGGGGGCGACGCTGGAAACACCATATATTTT. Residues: CASSLETGGDAGNTIYF.

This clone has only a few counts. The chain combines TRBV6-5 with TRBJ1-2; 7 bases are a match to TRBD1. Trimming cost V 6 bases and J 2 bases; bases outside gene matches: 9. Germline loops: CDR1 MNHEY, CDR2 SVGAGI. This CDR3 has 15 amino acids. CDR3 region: CASRRATGINYGYTF. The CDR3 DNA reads TGTGCCAGCAGACGGGCGACAGGGATAAACTATGGCTACACCTTC.

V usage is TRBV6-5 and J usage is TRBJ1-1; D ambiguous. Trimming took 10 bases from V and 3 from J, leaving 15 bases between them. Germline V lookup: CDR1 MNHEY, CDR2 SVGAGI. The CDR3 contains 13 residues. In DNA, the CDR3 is TGTGCCACCAGAACCGGACTCTACACTGAAGCTTTCTTT. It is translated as CATRTGLYTEAFF.

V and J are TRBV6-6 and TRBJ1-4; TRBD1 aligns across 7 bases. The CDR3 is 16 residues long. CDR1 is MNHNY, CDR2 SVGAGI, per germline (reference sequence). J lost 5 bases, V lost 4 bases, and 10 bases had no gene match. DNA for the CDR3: TGTGCCAGCAGTTCCCGCCGGGACAGCGGAAATGAAAAACTGTTTTTT. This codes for CASSSRRDSGNEKLFF.

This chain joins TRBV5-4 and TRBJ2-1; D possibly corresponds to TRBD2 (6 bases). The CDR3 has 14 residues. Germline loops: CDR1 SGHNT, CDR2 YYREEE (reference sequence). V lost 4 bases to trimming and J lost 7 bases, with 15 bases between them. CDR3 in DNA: TGTGCCAGCAGCCCCCCGGCGGGGCTGAATGAGCAGTTCTTC. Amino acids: CASSPPAGLNEQFF.

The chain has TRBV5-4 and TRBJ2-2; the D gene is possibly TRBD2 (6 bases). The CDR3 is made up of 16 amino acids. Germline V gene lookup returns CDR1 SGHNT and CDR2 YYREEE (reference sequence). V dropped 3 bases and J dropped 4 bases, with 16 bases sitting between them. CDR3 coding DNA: TGTGCCAGCAGCTCTAGGTTTCAGGGAGGCACCGGGGAGCTGTTTTTT. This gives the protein CASSSRFQGGTGELFF.

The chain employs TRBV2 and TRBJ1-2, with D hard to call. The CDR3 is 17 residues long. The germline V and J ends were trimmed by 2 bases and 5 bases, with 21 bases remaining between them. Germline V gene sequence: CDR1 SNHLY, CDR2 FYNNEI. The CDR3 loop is CASSEFIRTEVGYGYTF. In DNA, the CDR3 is TGTGCCAGCAGTGAATTTATCAGGACGGAGGTTGGATATGGCTACACCTTC.